One and the same sample provided the 21 T cell receptor beta chains below, sequenced in a study of blood T cell repertoires in COVID-19. Only in-frame clones appear in the TCRdb table, and some are missing; sequencing was by immunoSEQ multiplex PCR. The sample has 200,000 to 250,000 clones; about 81% are singletons. Sequenced: peripheral blood. The receptors come from a woman of 80 years or more with COVID-19, enrolled during active disease.

The chain employs TRBV7-3 and TRBJ1-1, with 8 bases matching TRBD1. In germline, CDR1 is SGHTA, CDR2 FQGTGA. CDR3 size: 14 residues. V lost 2 bases to trimming and J lost 2 bases; unmatched junction nucleotides: 1. The CDR3 sequence: CASSLQGANTEAFF. The CDR3 nucleotides read TGTGCCAGCAGCTTACAGGGGGCCAACACTGAAGCTTTCTTT.

This chain links TRBV30 with TRBJ1-2; tentative D call: TRBD1 (6 bases). This CDR3 is 17 amino acids long. From germline, CDR1 is GTSNPN and CDR2 SVGIG (reference sequence). Trimming stripped 2 bases from V and 4 bases from J, with 23 bases between. The CDR3 protein is CAWSRGQPTPASYGYTF. As DNA, the CDR3 is TGTGCCTGGAGTCGAGGACAGCCCACTCCAGCGAGCTATGGCTACACCTTC.

The chain has TRBV12-5 and TRBJ2-5; 9 nucleotides line up with TRBD1. Germline V gives CDR1 LGHNT, CDR2 FRNRAP. Trimming removed 0 bases from V and 8 bases from J; junction bases left unmatched: 13. This CDR3 contains 17 residues. In DNA, the CDR3 is TGTGCTAGTGGTTTGGTTTTAGGGACAGGGTTACTCTTCACCCAGTACTTC. Protein: CASGLVLGTGLLFTQYF.

The chain is built from TRBV25-1 and TRBJ2-1, with TRBD2 identical over 10 bases. V trimming: 8 bases; J trimming: 4 bases; junction bases outside the gene matches: 8. There are 15 residues in the CDR3. Germline V gene sequence: CDR1 MGHDK, CDR2 SYGVNS. In DNA, the CDR3 is TGTGCCAGCTCCTTCTCTAGCGGGAGTTACAATGAGCAGTTCTTC. It translates to CASSFSSGSYNEQFF. The full variable domain, rest sourced from reference TRBV25-1 and TRBJ2-1, is EADIYQTPRYLVIGTGKKITLECSQTMGHDKMYWYQQDPGMELHLIHYSYGVNSTEKGDLSSESTVSRIRTEHFPLTLESARPSHTSQYLCASSFSSGSYNEQFFGPGTRLTVL.

The chain uses TRBV5-3 and TRBJ1-1; 7 bases align to TRBD1. TRBV5-3 is known as an ORF, though its function is uncertain. The CDR3 sequence is 13 residues long. V trimming: 9 bases; J trimming: 4 bases; junction bases outside the gene matches: 9. The CDR3 DNA sequence: TGTGCCACAAGTGACAGGGACGGCACTGAAGCTTTCTTT. Residues: CATSDRDGTEAFF.

A single count supports this clone. The chain uses TRBV19 and TRBJ2-1, with D perhaps TRBD2 (5 bases). V gave up 5 bases and J gave up 7 bases, with 21 bases separating them. Germline V gives CDR1 LNHDA, CDR2 SQIVND (reference sequence). The CDR3 has 16 amino acids. The CDR3 coding sequence is TGTGCCAGTAGTGCTCTGGACTCAAAGCATGTGAATGAGCAGTTCTTC. It specifies CASSALDSKHVNEQFF. Variable domain in full (rest from reference TRBV19 and TRBJ2-1): DGGITQSPKYLFRKEGQNVTLSCEQNLNHDAMYWYRQDPGQGLRLIYYSQIVNDFQKGDIAEGYSVSREKKESFPLTVTSAQKNPTAFYLCASSALDSKHVNEQFFGPGTRLTVL.

The V gene is TRBV5-1, the J gene TRBJ2-2; D not resolved. The germline V gene has CDR1 SGHRS and CDR2 YFSETQ. The CDR3 has 16 residues. V lost 0 bases and J lost 0, with 9 bases in between. The CDR3 region is CASSLAPQSNTGELFF. The CDR3 bases are TGCGCCAGCAGCTTGGCCCCGCAGTCGAACACCGGGGAGCTGTTTTTT.

The rearrangement uses TRBV28 and TRBJ1-4, with D possibly matching TRBD1 (6 bases). CDR1 MDHEN and CDR2 SYDVKM come from the germline V gene. V was trimmed by 1 base and J by 8 bases, leaving 17 bases between them. This CDR3 is built from 16 residues. The CDR3 here is CASSLYSQGRGEKLFF. The CDR3 coding sequence is TGTGCCAGCAGTTTATATTCGCAGGGGAGGGGAGAAAAACTGTTTTTT.

In its sample, this clone was seen a few times. The rearrangement uses TRBV4-1 and TRBJ1-1, with a tentative D call TRBD1 (6 bases). The germline V gene has CDR1 MGHRA and CDR2 YSYEKL. This CDR3 region has 18 residues. Trimming removed 0 bases from V and 2 bases from J, with 19 bases in between. The CDR3 region has the DNA TGCGCCAGCAGCCAAGATCCAACCCCAGGGGCTTTCAACACTGAAGCTTTCTTT. It encodes CASSQDPTPGAFNTEAFF.

This chain joins TRBV18 and TRBJ1-2, with D perhaps matching TRBD1 (6 bases). V was pared by 3 bases and J by 4 bases, with 12 bases between. Germline CDR1 KGHSH, CDR2 LQKENI. The CDR3 runs to 14 residues. This chain's CDR3 is CASSPNWDTYGYTF. The CDR3, as DNA: TGTGCCAGCTCACCGAACTGGGACACCTATGGCTACACCTTC.

This rearrangement joins TRBV27 to TRBJ1-5, with D tentatively TRBD1 (6 bases). There are 14 residues in the CDR3. In germline, CDR1 is MNHEY, CDR2 SMNVEV (reference sequence). V was cut by 3 bases and J by 6 bases, with 12 bases left in between. CDR3: CASSFAPGAQPQHF. The CDR3 bases are TGTGCCAGCAGTTTTGCCCCAGGGGCTCAGCCCCAGCATTTT.

The V call is TRBV3-1 (or the pseudogene TRBV3-2), the J call TRBJ1-2, with 7 bases that match TRBD1. The CDR3 loop spans 11 amino acids. CDR1 is LGHDT, CDR2 YNNKEL, per germline (reference sequence). Trimming at V came to 3 bases and at J to 12 bases, leaving 4 bases not matched to a gene. The CDR3, as DNA: TGTGCCAGCAGCCATGGGACAGTAAACACCTTC. Translation gives CASSHGTVNTF.

This clone appeared a single time. The genes are TRBV10-2 and TRBJ1-2; D may be TRBD1 (5 bases). Germline lookup yields CDR1 WSHSY and CDR2 SAAADI. Trimming stripped 0 bases from V and 7 bases from J, with 9 bases between. The CDR3 extends over 13 amino acids. The CDR3 protein is CASSESRGGGYTF. Written as DNA, the CDR3 is TGCGCCAGCAGTGAGTCGAGGGGAGGTGGCTACACCTTC.

This clone was counted many times. CDR3 in DNA: TGTGCCATCAGCCACAGGGGGGGCACCGGGGAGCTGTTTTTT. Its translation: CAISHRGGTGELFF. V is TRBV10-3 and J is TRBJ2-2, with TRBD1 as a possible D gene (8 bases). The CDR3 is 14 residues long. Germline V gene lookup returns CDR1 ENHRY and CDR2 SYGVKD. The V end lost 6 bases, the J end lost 4 bases, and 12 bases lay between the germline ends.

The rearrangement links TRBV4-1 to TRBJ1-1; no reliable D call. The V end lost 4 bases, the J end lost 4 bases, and 22 bases lay between the germline ends. The germline gives CDR1 MGHRA, CDR2 YSYEKL. The CDR3 has 17 amino acids. DNA for the CDR3: TGCGCCAGCAGCCGATCCCTGGTAAGAGGCCCACTCACTGAAGCTTTCTTT. Amino acid sequence: CASSRSLVRGPLTEAFF.

This chain joins TRBV13 and TRBJ2-7; tentative D call: TRBD1 (6 bases). The germline V and J ends were trimmed by 4 bases and 2 bases, with 12 bases remaining between them. The CDR3 sequence is 14 residues long. CDR1 and CDR2 (germline): PRHDT, FYEKMQ (reference sequence). The CDR3 is CASSSQGSPYEQYF. The CDR3, as DNA: TGTGCCAGCAGCTCTCAGGGGTCACCCTACGAGCAGTACTTC.

The chain uses TRBV28 and TRBJ1-2, with 8 bases that match TRBD1. The V gene's germline CDR1 is MDHEN and CDR2 SYDVKM. Germline trimming cut 6 bases from V and 8 bases from J; bases unmatched to any gene: 8. The CDR3 has 13 amino acids. In DNA form, the CDR3 reads TGTGCCAGCAGCAACCAGGGGGCGCTGGGCTACACCTTC. Its translation is CASSNQGALGYTF.

The chain links TRBV7-2 to TRBJ1-2; TRBD1 aligns across 7 bases. Losses at the gene ends were 5 bases for V and 3 bases for J; bases not matched to a gene: 9. Germline CDR1 and CDR2: SGHTA and FQGNSA. The CDR3 contains 15 residues. In DNA, the CDR3 is TGTGCCAGCAGCCCGTACAGGGGAGCGGACTATGGCTACACCTTC. This sequence encodes CASSPYRGADYGYTF.

The chain links TRBV6-5 to TRBJ2-5; tentatively, D is TRBD2 (5 bases). Germline V gives CDR1 MNHEY, CDR2 SVGAGI. The CDR3 covers 14 residues. The ends were cut back, 5 bases at V and 2 bases at J, with 12 bases in the middle. This CDR3 is CASSPLGGQETQYF. The CDR3 DNA reads TGTGCCAGCAGTCCCCTAGGAGGACAAGAGACCCAGTACTTC.

The chain is built from TRBV2 and TRBJ1-5; the D is unclear. Germline V gene lookup returns CDR1 SNHLY and CDR2 FYNNEI. The CDR3 is made up of 18 amino acids. The germline V and J ends were trimmed by 0 bases and 2 bases, with 17 bases remaining between them. CDR3 bases: TGTGCCAGCAGTGAAGCGCTAGTGAGTTGGAAGGGCAATCAGCCCCAGCATTTT. Residues: CASSEALVSWKGNQPQHF.

The chain links TRBV11-3 to TRBJ2-3; 11 nucleotides line up with TRBD2. The germline gives CDR1 SGHNT, CDR2 YENEEA. This CDR3 is 16 amino acids long. With V trimmed by 1 base and J by 0 bases, 0 bases remained unmatched. This CDR3 reads CASSLGLAGSTDTQYF. CDR3 DNA sequence: TGTGCCAGCAGCTTAGGACTAGCGGGAAGCACAGATACGCAGTATTTT.